A single sample is the source of the 26 T cell receptor beta chains below, sequenced in a study of post-analysis software for immune sequencing data. For these receptors, no antigen is known. cDNA libraries for TCR beta contained unique molecular identifiers. From the PCR reads, TCRdb called clonotypes with MiXCR, one entry per CDR3 protein. Of 750,000 to 950,000 distinct CDR3 sequences listed, around 42% are singletons. Study observations and caveats: In patients, TRBV5-6, TRBV5-1 and TRBV20-1 belonged to four or five TRBV segments found more frequently than in controls.

The sample taken for sequencing was blood. These receptors were taken from a girl aged 10 to 17 with multiple sclerosis.

In its sample, this clonotype was seen a few times. The V and J genes are TRBV20-1 and TRBJ2-7, with D possibly being TRBD1 (6 bases). This CDR3 region has 15 residues. Trimming cost V 3 bases and J 5 bases, with 20 bases left between them. The V gene's germline CDR1 is DFQATT and CDR2 SNEGSKA (reference sequence). The CDR3 sequence is CSARPQTGRPDEQYF. As DNA, the CDR3 is TGCAGTGCTAGGCCTCAAACAGGGCGCCCAGACGAGCAGTACTTC.

This clonotype was seen only a few times. The chain links TRBV5-1 to TRBJ2-7; TRBD2 matches at 7 bases. This CDR3 has 17 residues. Germline CDR1 reads SGHRS; CDR2 reads YFSETQ. V lost 3 bases to trimming and J lost 4 bases; unmatched junction nucleotides: 16. This CDR3 is CASSWEGSESIGYEQYF. In nucleotides, the CDR3 is TGCGCCAGCAGCTGGGAGGGTAGCGAGAGCATTGGATACGAGCAGTACTTC.

V usage is TRBV27 and J usage is TRBJ2-5, with 8 bases that match TRBD1. The J call is uncertain, as TRBJ2-7 better fits the DNA end. Germline V lookup: CDR1 MNHEY, CDR2 SMNVEV (reference sequence). The CDR3 runs 14 residues. Here the CDR3 reads CASSVRDRNYEQYF. CDR3 in DNA: TGTGCCAGCAGTGTCCGGGACAGGAACTACGAGCAGTACTTC.

This clonotype was seen a few times. This chain connects TRBV4-3 to TRBJ2-2, with unresolved D. Germline V gene lookup returns CDR1 LGHNA and CDR2 YSLEER. Trimming took off 1 base at V and 4 bases at J, with 10 bases between the two ends. The CDR3 length is 15 residues. The CDR3 sequence: CASSQAAPGTGELFF. For the CDR3, the DNA is TGCGCCAGCAGCCAAGCCGCCCCTGGCACCGGGGAGCTGTTTTTT.

This chain links TRBV20-1 with TRBJ2-1, with 12 positions matching TRBD2. Germline CDR1 DFQATT, CDR2 SNEGSKA (reference sequence). This CDR3 comprises 14 residues. The junction had 7 bases not matched to a gene; V was cut back by 5 bases and J by 8 bases. CDR3 in amino acids: CSAPLAGGAHEQFF. DNA for the CDR3: TGCAGTGCTCCCCTAGCGGGAGGGGCCCATGAGCAGTTCTTC.

The V and J genes are TRBV27 and TRBJ2-3; D is perhaps TRBD1 or TRBD2 (5 bases each). The CDR3 runs 15 residues. Trimming pared 7 bases from V and 5 bases from J, leaving 19 bases between. Germline loops: CDR1 MNHEY, CDR2 SMNVEV (reference sequence). The CDR3 sequence: CASTRDPRFGDTQYF. Written as DNA, the CDR3 is TGTGCCAGCACCCGGGACCCGCGTTTTGGAGATACGCAGTATTTT.

The chain carries TRBV13 and TRBJ2-7; possible D gene TRBD2, 6 bases. Germline CDR1 reads PRHDT; CDR2 reads FYEKMQ (reference sequence). Trimming took off 5 bases at V and 3 bases at J, with 17 bases between the two ends. The CDR3 consists of 15 residues. CDR3 bases: TGTGCCAGCAGCGGCACGCGCGCGGGATTCTACGAGCAGTACTTC. Amino acid sequence: CASSGTRAGFYEQYF.

The chain combines TRBV12-5 with TRBJ2-1; the D gene is possibly TRBD1 (6 bases). V lost 6 bases and J 10 bases, leaving 16 bases between the germline ends. The V gene's germline CDR1 is LGHNT and CDR2 FRNRAP. The CDR3 extends over 13 amino acids. CDR3 protein: CASGPSVGGEQFF. The CDR3 DNA sequence: TGTGCTAGTGGCCCCTCTGTTGGGGGCGAGCAGTTCTTC.

Notes on this clonotype: The junction differs from germline at one of its ends, possibly a read error. The rearrangement links TRBV6-6 to TRBJ2-5, with D uncertain. Germline CDR1 and CDR2: MNHNY and SVGAGI (reference sequence). The CDR3 runs 14 residues. CDR3 in amino acids: CASSYSGRQEAQYF. In DNA, the CDR3 is TGTGCCAGCAGTTACTCCGGACGGCAAGAGGCCCAGTACTTC.

This clonotype was counted a few times. The genes are TRBV7-2 and TRBJ2-3, with 9 bases fitting TRBD2. The CDR3 loop spans 16 amino acids. CDR1 SGHTA and CDR2 FQGNSA come from the germline V gene. Trimming took 0 bases from V and 1 from J; bases not matched to a gene: 2. CDR3 region: CASSLAASGGTDTQYF. The CDR3 DNA follows: TGTGCCAGCAGCTTAGCGGCTAGCGGGGGCACAGATACGCAGTATTTT.

This clonotype was found a few times. This sequence joins TRBV7-8 and TRBJ2-1, with 7 bases lining up with TRBD1. Per germline, CDR1 SGHVS and CDR2 FQNEAQ. V shed 5 bases and J 6 bases; nucleotides not matched to a gene: 7. This CDR3 comprises 14 residues. This chain's CDR3 is CASSTTAGGNEQFF. CDR3 coding DNA: TGTGCCAGCAGCACGACGGCAGGGGGCAATGAGCAGTTCTTC.

In the case of this clonotype: At one end the junction does not follow the germline gene, possibly because of a read error. The chain is built from TRBV7-2 and TRBJ2-7, with a weak D call TRBD2 (6 bases). Germline CDR1 and CDR2: SGHTA and FQGNSA. The CDR3 is 16 residues long. For the CDR3, the DNA is TGTGCCAGCAGCTCAATAGCGGCGGCTCGAACCTACGAGCAGGACTTC. Amino acids: CASSSIAAARTYEQDF.

The chain carries TRBV2 and TRBJ2-1; TRBD1 is a possible D gene (6 bases). Germline loops: CDR1 SNHLY, CDR2 FYNNEI. This CDR3 has 15 residues. Trimming pared 4 bases from V and 4 bases from J, leaving 14 bases between. The CDR3 loop is CASSALGQLYNEQFF. CDR3 DNA: TGTGCCAGCAGTGCCCTAGGACAGCTGTACAATGAGCAGTTCTTC.

The chain has TRBV4-2 and TRBJ2-7, with 7 bases aligning to TRBD1. CDR3 size: 15 residues. The V gene's germline CDR1 is LGHNA and CDR2 YNFKEQ. Germline trimming cut 0 bases from V and 3 bases from J; bases unmatched to any gene: 5. This CDR3 reads CASSQERGPGYEQYF. CDR3 bases: TGTGCCAGCAGCCAAGAGAGGGGGCCAGGCTACGAGCAGTACTTC.

V is TRBV29-1 and J is TRBJ2-7; 8 nucleotides match TRBD1. CDR3 size: 13 residues. Unmatched junction bases numbered 4, after V lost 4 bases and J lost 2 bases. From germline, CDR1 is SQVTM and CDR2 ANQGSEA. CDR3 DNA: TGCAGCGTTGGAGGGACAGGCCCCTACGAGCAGTACTTC. It encodes CSVGGTGPYEQYF.

This clonotype was recorded a few times. This chain joins TRBV29-1 and TRBJ2-1, with TRBD2 identical over 7 bases. The junction had 9 bases not matched to a gene; V was cut back by 1 base and J by 0 bases. Germline lookup yields CDR1 SQVTM and CDR2 ANQGSEA. The CDR3 runs 17 residues. The chain's CDR3 is CSVEGPAGVGSYNEQFF. The CDR3, as DNA: TGCAGCGTTGAAGGCCCCGCGGGGGTCGGCTCCTACAATGAGCAGTTCTTC.

This clonotype has more than one count but fewer than ten. The chain couples TRBV20-1 to TRBJ2-7, with 10 bases identical to TRBD2. The trim removed 3 bases at V and 3 bases at J, leaving 5 bases unmatched. This CDR3 spans 14 amino acids. Germline-derived CDR1 and CDR2 are DFQATT and SNEGSKA (reference sequence). CDR3 sequence reads: CSASRTSGDYEQYF. The CDR3 bases are TGCAGTGCTAGTCGGACTAGCGGAGACTACGAGCAGTACTTC.

This rearrangement joins TRBV7-9 to TRBJ1-2; D may be TRBD1 (5 bases). Trimming left V 3 bases short and J 3 bases short, with 14 bases between. Germline-derived CDR1 and CDR2 are SEHNR and FQNEAQ (reference sequence). The CDR3 has 15 amino acids. The CDR3 region has the DNA TGTGCCAGCAGCTTTGGGGGACTTTCAGACTATGGCTACACCTTC. Protein sequence: CASSFGGLSDYGYTF.

This clonotype was seen a few times. The gene calls are TRBV20-1 and TRBJ2-5; D may correspond to TRBD1 or TRBD2 (5 bases each). The CDR3 contains 14 residues. Germline CDR1 and CDR2: DFQATT and SNEGSKA (reference sequence). Trimming left V 7 bases short and J 5 bases short, with 20 bases between. CDR3 residues: CSVRVGTLGETQYF. The CDR3 nucleotides are TGCAGTGTCAGAGTAGGGACGTTAGGGGAGACCCAGTACTTC.

The chain couples TRBV20-1 to TRBJ2-5; a possible D gene is TRBD2 (7 bases). The CDR3 length is 14 residues. Trimming stripped 4 bases from V and 4 bases from J, with 16 bases between. Germline lookup yields CDR1 DFQATT and CDR2 SNEGSKA (reference sequence). CDR3 in amino acids: CSATAGEGGETQYF. CDR3 nucleotides: TGCAGTGCTACGGCGGGAGAAGGGGGAGAGACCCAGTACTTC.

The chain carries TRBV20-1 and TRBJ1-2; D not resolved. V was clipped by 0 bases and J by 8 bases, with 13 bases between them. Germline assignment: CDR1 DFQATT and CDR2 SNEGSKA (reference sequence). This CDR3 region has 13 residues. The CDR3 spells CSARDAGRRGYTF. The CDR3 nucleotides are TGCAGTGCTAGAGATGCGGGGAGGCGCGGCTACACCTTC.

Only a few counts were recorded for this clonotype. The chain couples TRBV7-9 to TRBJ2-6; 10 bases map to TRBD1. Germline V CDR1 and CDR2: SEHNR, FQNEAQ (reference sequence). CDR3 length: 18 amino acids. V was pared by 5 bases and J by 4 bases, with 11 bases of the junction left unmatched. The CDR3 bases are TGTGCCAGCAGCATGCCGACAGGGGGCGTGGAAGGGGCCAACGTCCTGACTTTC. Translating gives CASSMPTGGVEGANVLTF.

This clonotype was detected ten times or more. This sequence joins TRBV12-3 or TRBV12-4 and TRBJ2-7, with 12 bases fitting TRBD2. The trim removed 6 bases at V and 2 bases at J, leaving 5 bases unmatched. The CDR3 is 15 amino acids. In nucleotides, the CDR3 is TGTGCCAGCAGCTCCTCTAGCGGGAGGGCCTACGAGCAGTACTTC. Protein sequence: CASSSSSGRAYEQYF.

This clonotype came up a few times. The chain links TRBV18 to TRBJ2-1; D possibly corresponds to TRBD1 (7 bases). The ends were cut back, 0 bases at V and 7 bases at J, with 10 bases in the middle. This CDR3 has 14 amino acids. Looked up from germline, CDR1 is KGHSH and CDR2 is LQKENI. The CDR3 coding sequence is TGTGCCAGCTCACCACCGACAGGGAGGAATGAGCAGTTCTTC. Translation: CASSPPTGRNEQFF.

The J gene is TRBJ2-5, the V gene TRBV5-1; D is unclear. V was clipped by 6 bases and J by 2 bases, with 14 bases between them. Germline-derived CDR1 and CDR2 are SGHRS and YFSETQ. The CDR3 loop spans 14 amino acids. In DNA form, the CDR3 reads TGCGCCAGCAAGTATGTCGGGCAACAAGAGACCCAGTACTTC. Its translation: CASKYVGQQETQYF.

The rearrangement links TRBV2 to TRBJ2-6; a weak D match, TRBD1 (5 bases). The germline CDR1 and CDR2 sequences are SNHLY and FYNNEI. V was trimmed by 6 bases and J by 0 bases, leaving 9 bases between them. This CDR3 region has 15 residues. CDR3 DNA sequence: TGTGCCAGCAGGACAGCCAACTCTGGGGCCAACGTCCTGACTTTC. Its translation: CASRTANSGANVLTF.